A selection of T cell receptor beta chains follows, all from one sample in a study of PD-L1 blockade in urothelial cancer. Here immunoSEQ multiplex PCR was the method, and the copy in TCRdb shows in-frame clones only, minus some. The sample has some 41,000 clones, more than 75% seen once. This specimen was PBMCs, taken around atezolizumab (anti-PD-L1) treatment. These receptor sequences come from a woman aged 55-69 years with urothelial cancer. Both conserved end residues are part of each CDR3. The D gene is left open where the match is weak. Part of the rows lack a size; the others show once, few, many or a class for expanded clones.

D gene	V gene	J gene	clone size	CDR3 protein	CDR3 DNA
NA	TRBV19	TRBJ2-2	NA	CASRPLGGENTGELFF	TGTGCCAGTAGACCTCTTGGCGGGGAGAACACCGGGGAGCTGTTTTTT
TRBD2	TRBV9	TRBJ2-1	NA	CASSVSGGSSYNEQFF	TGTGCCAGCAGCGTATCGGGCGGGAGCTCCTACAATGAGCAGTTCTTC
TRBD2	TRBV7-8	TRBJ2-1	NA	CASSLALTSGYHNEQFF	TGTGCCAGCAGCTTAGCGCTAACTAGCGGATATCACAATGAGCAGTTCTTC
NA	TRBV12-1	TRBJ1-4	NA	CASSLAGTSGTRGEKLFF	TGTGCCAGCAGCTTGGCCGGGACAAGTGGGACCAGGGGTGAAAAACTGTTTTTT
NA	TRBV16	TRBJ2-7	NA	CASSLIQGNEQYF	TGTGCCAGCAGTCTTATACAGGGAAACGAGCAGTACTTC
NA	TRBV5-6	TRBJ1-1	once	CASSLGVGETEAFF	TGTGCCAGCAGCTTGGGTGTTGGGGAGACTGAAGCTTTCTTT
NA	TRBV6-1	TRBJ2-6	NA	CASSDYSSGANVLTF	TGTGCCAGCAGTGATTATAGCTCTGGGGCCAACGTCCTGACTTTC
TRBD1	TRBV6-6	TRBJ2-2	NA	CASSYGTGLTGELFF	TGTGCCAGCAGTTACGGGACAGGGCTCACCGGGGAGCTGTTTTTT
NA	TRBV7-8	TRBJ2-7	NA	CASSSGLWASYEQYF	TGTGCCAGCAGCTCTGGGTTGTGGGCTTCCTACGAGCAGTACTTC
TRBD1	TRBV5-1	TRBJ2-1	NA	CASSGGQGWYNEQFF	TGCGCCAGCAGCGGGGGACAGGGGTGGTACAATGAGCAGTTCTTC
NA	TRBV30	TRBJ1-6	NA	CAWSAIRLRNNSPLHF	TGTGCCTGGAGTGCCATTAGACTGAGGAATAATTCACCCCTCCACTTT
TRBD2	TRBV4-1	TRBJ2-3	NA	CASSPRGLAGGPTSTDTQYF	TGCGCCAGCAGCCCCCGGGGACTAGCGGGAGGACCCACTAGCACAGATACGCAGTATTTT
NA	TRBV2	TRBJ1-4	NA	CASSFFFQGGDEKLFF	TGTGCCAGCAGTTTTTTCTTCCAGGGAGGAGATGAAAAACTGTTTTTT
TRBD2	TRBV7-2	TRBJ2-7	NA	CASSLRVGGSRSYEQYF	TGTGCCAGCAGCTTAAGGGTGGGAGGGTCCAGATCCTACGAGCAGTACTTC
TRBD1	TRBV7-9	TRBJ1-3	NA	CASSSWDRALGNTIYF	TGTGCCAGCAGCTCCTGGGACAGAGCACTCGGAAACACCATATATTTT
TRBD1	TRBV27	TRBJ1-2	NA	CASSFGQGDYGYTF	TGTGCCAGCAGTTTTGGTCAGGGGGACTATGGCTACACCTTC
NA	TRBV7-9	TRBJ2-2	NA	CASSLGATNTGELFF	TGTGCCAGCAGCCTGGGGGCAACGAACACCGGGGAGCTGTTTTTT
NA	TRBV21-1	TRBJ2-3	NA	CASSHGLAASTDTQYF	TGTGCCAGCAGCCACGGACTAGCGGCCAGCACAGATACGCAGTATTTT
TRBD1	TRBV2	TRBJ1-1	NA	CASRGDRGSPRSEAFF	TGTGCCAGCAGGGGGGACAGGGGGTCGCCGAGGTCTGAAGCTTTCTTT
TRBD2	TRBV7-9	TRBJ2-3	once	CASSLFGGAVETDTQYF	TGTGCCAGCAGCTTATTCGGGGGGGCGGTCGAAACAGATACGCAGTATTTT
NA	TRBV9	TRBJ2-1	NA	CASSVLSDNEQFF	TGTGCCAGCAGCGTCTTGAGTGACAATGAGCAGTTCTTC
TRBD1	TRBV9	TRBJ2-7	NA	CASSAAYGTGYYEQYF	TGTGCCAGCAGCGCAGCCTACGGGACAGGCTATTACGAGCAGTACTTC
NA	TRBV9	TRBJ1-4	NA	CASTEGTDHEKLFF	TGTGCCAGCACCGAAGGAACAGACCATGAAAAACTGTTTTTT
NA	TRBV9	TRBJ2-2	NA	CASSGGGVGTGELFF	TGTGCCAGCAGCGGCGGCGGAGTCGGCACCGGGGAGCTGTTTTTT
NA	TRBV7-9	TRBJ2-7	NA	CASSLGAGVNAYEQYF	TGTGCCAGCAGCTTAGGTGCAGGGGTAAATGCCTACGAGCAGTACTTC
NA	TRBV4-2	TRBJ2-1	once	CASSQADRDSEQFF	TGTGCCAGCAGCCAGGCCGACAGAGACAGTGAGCAGTTCTTC
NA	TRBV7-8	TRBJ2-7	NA	CASSRQTGSSYEQYF	TGTGCCAGCAGCCGCCAGACGGGTAGCTCCTACGAGCAGTACTTC
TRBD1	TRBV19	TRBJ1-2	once	CASSMTGDYGYTF	TGTGCCAGTAGTATGACAGGGGACTATGGCTACACCTTC
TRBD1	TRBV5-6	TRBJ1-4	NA	CASSWTGSGEKLFF	TGTGCCAGCAGCTGGACAGGGTCCGGGGAAAAACTGTTTTTT
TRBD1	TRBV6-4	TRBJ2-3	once	CASSDSSGGADTQYF	TGTGCCAGCAGTGACTCCTCAGGGGGCGCAGATACGCAGTATTTT
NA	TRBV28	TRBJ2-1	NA	CASHGTYNEQFF	TGTGCCAGCCACGGTACCTACAATGAGCAGTTCTTC
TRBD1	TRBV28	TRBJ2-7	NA	CASSFFQGAYEQYF	TGTGCCAGCAGTTTTTTCCAGGGGGCCTACGAGCAGTACTTC
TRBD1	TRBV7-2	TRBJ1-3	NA	CASRDRGEGNTIYF	TGTGCCAGCAGGGACAGGGGAGAAGGAAACACCATATATTTT
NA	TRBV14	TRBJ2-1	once	CASSYTPPGLMYNEQFF	TGTGCCAGCAGCTATACGCCCCCGGGACTGATGTACAATGAGCAGTTCTTC
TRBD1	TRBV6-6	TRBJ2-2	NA	CASRVPGQGAGELFF	TGTGCCAGCAGGGTTCCGGGACAGGGGGCCGGGGAGCTGTTTTTT
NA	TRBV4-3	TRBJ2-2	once	CASSPFNTGELFF	TGCGCCAGCAGCCCTTTCAACACCGGGGAGCTGTTTTTT
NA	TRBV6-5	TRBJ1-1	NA	CASSPDTGTEAFF	TGTGCCAGCAGTCCCGATACGGGGACTGAAGCTTTCTTT
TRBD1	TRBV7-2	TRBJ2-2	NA	CASSPTGVNTGELFF	TGTGCCAGCAGCCCGACAGGGGTTAACACCGGGGAGCTGTTTTTT
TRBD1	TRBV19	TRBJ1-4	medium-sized	CASSLPRTGGNEKLFF	TGTGCCAGTAGTCTTCCTCGGACAGGGGGGAATGAAAAACTGTTTTTT
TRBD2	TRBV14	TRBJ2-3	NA	CASSRTSGITDTQYF	TGTGCCAGCAGCCGGACTAGCGGCATCACAGATACGCAGTATTTT
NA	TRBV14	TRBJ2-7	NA	CASSPPGRRPYEQYF	TGTGCCAGCAGCCCCCCGGGGAGGCGCCCCTACGAGCAGTACTTC
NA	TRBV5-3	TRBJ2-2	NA	CARIRTREGTGELFF	TGTGCCAGAATCCGGACCCGAGAGGGCACCGGGGAGCTGTTTTTT
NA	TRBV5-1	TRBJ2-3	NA	CASSLIGSSTDTQYF	TGCGCCAGCAGCTTAATCGGGTCCTCCACAGATACGCAGTATTTT
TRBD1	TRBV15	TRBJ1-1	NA	CATSSRDRIMNTEAFF	TGTGCCACCAGCAGCCGGGACAGGATTATGAACACTGAAGCTTTCTTT
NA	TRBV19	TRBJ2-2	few	CASSIGTGDTGELFF	TGTGCCAGTAGTATAGGTACAGGTGACACCGGGGAGCTGTTTTTT
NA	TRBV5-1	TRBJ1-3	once	CASSLSDWSGNTIYF	TGCGCCAGCAGCTTGTCGGACTGGTCTGGAAACACCATATATTTT
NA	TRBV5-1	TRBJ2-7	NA	CASSRENPSVYEQYF	TGCGCCAGCAGCAGAGAAAATCCCTCGGTCTACGAGCAGTACTTC
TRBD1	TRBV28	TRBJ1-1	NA	CASSPPGQGTEAFF	TGTGCCAGCAGTCCACCGGGACAGGGCACTGAAGCTTTCTTT
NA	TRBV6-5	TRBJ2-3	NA	CASSSLGAGTDTQYF	TGTGCCAGCAGTTCCTTGGGGGCTGGCACAGATACGCAGTATTTT